The next 14 T cell receptor beta chains were all read from a single sample in a study of early T cells in non-severe SARS-CoV-2 infection. TCRdb recomputed calls from the 5' RACE reads with MiXCR, one row per CDR3 protein. The profile covers 70,000 to 95,000 distinct CDR3 sequences, with approximately 16% appearing a single time and roughly 2.7% taken by the ten largest. The sample taken for sequencing was whole blood. Source of these receptors: an adult who was a healthcare worker with PCR-confirmed SARS-CoV-2 infection or an uninfected control (not recorded which).

The chain is built from TRBV5-6 and TRBJ2-4, with TRBD1 as a possible D gene (6 bases). The CDR3 loop spans 15 amino acids. V was shortened by 1 base and J by 1 base, with 9 bases between the two germline ends. Germline CDR1 and CDR2: SGHDT and YYEEEE. CDR3 bases: TGTGCCAGCAGCTTGCAGGGGCTGGCCAAAAACATTCAGTACTTC. It specifies CASSLQGLAKNIQYF.

The table lists this clonotype with a few counts. This chain links TRBV3-1 with TRBJ2-3; tentatively, D is TRBD2 (5 bases). Germline CDR1 is LGHDT and CDR2 is YNNKEL (reference sequence). The CDR3 runs to 13 residues. The ends were cut back, 1 base at V and 4 bases at J, with 6 bases in the middle. CDR3 nucleotide sequence: TGTGCCAGCAGCCAAGTGGGAGCAGATACGCAGTATTTT. It is translated as CASSQVGADTQYF.

This clonotype was seen more than once but under ten times. The V call is TRBV14, the J call TRBJ1-2; D gene ambiguous. The CDR3 consists of 13 residues. Germline-derived CDR1 and CDR2 are SGHDN and FVKESK. V lost 0 bases to trimming and J lost 8 bases, with 10 bases between them. CDR3 DNA: TGTGCCAGCAGCCAAGATCGGCTTAGGGGCTACACCTTC. Protein: CASSQDRLRGYTF.

This chain connects TRBV20-1 to TRBJ2-7; perhaps TRBD1 as D (7 bases). CDR1 is DFQATT and CDR2 is SNEGSKA in the germline V gene (reference sequence). V dropped 1 base and J dropped 4 bases, with 17 bases sitting between them. This CDR3 is built from 15 residues. The CDR3, as DNA: TGCAGTGCTAGAGTTTTTGGCCAGGGGGGTTACGAGCAGTACTTC. It translates to CSARVFGQGGYEQYF.

Only a few counts were recorded for this clonotype. The chain couples TRBV15 to TRBJ1-5; D is uncertain. The V and J ends lost 4 bases and 4 bases respectively, with 14 bases between them. CDR3 length equals 15 residues. The V gene's germline CDR1 is LNHNV and CDR2 YYDKDF (reference sequence). The CDR3 spells CATSTQERPNQPQHF. DNA for the CDR3: TGTGCCACCAGCACCCAAGAGAGACCAAATCAGCCCCAGCATTTT.

The chain links TRBV6-5 to TRBJ2-1; the match to TRBD2 covers 8 bases. The germline V gene has CDR1 MNHEY and CDR2 SVGAGI. After removal of 2 bases from V and 0 bases from J, the junction contained 6 bases not matched to a gene. The CDR3 is 17 amino acids. In DNA form, the CDR3 reads TGTGCCAGCAGTTACCCCCCCGGGGGGGACTCCTACAATGAGCAGTTCTTC. The encoded protein is CASSYPPGGDSYNEQFF.

The V gene is TRBV19, the J gene TRBJ2-5, with D uncertain. The germline V gene encodes CDR1 LNHDA and CDR2 SQIVND (reference sequence). Trimming took 1 base from V and 5 from J, leaving 11 bases between them. The CDR3 covers 14 residues. CDR3 sequence: CASSIVSLSETQYF. The CDR3 DNA follows: TGTGCCAGTAGTATAGTAAGCTTGTCGGAGACCCAGTACTTC.

This clonotype was observed a few times. CDR3 DNA: TGCGCCAGCAGCCCTTGGGACAGCAATATGAACACTGAAGCTTTCTTT. Translating it yields CASSPWDSNMNTEAFF. V and J are TRBV4-1 and TRBJ1-1, with 7 nucleotides matching TRBD1. CDR1 is MGHRA, CDR2 YSYEKL, per germline. This CDR3 is 16 amino acids long. V was pared by 4 bases and J by 0 bases, with 8 bases of the junction left unmatched.

The genes are TRBV6-1 and TRBJ2-7; D is undetermined. CDR1 MNHNS and CDR2 SASEGT come from the germline V gene. The CDR3 loop spans 13 amino acids. The germline V and J ends were trimmed by 5 bases and 0 bases, with 8 bases remaining between them. The DNA for the CDR3 is TGTGCCAGCAGTATTTGGGTCTCCTACGAGCAGTACTTC. It translates to CASSIWVSYEQYF.

The V call is TRBV6-4, the J call TRBJ2-2; D remains unclear. Germline V lookup: CDR1 MRHNA, CDR2 SNTAGT. The CDR3 has 13 amino acids. The V end was cut by 6 bases, the J end by 1 base, with 6 bases between. The CDR3 coding sequence is TGTGCCAGCAGAAGGCAGAACACCGGGGAGCTGTTTTTT. Translation gives CASRRQNTGELFF.

This clonotype has only a few counts. At one end the junction does not follow the germline gene, possibly because of a read error. The chain uses TRBV2 and TRBJ2-5; a weak D match, TRBD2 (5 bases). Looked up from germline, CDR1 is SNHLY and CDR2 is FYNNEI. The CDR3 is made up of 13 amino acids. This CDR3 reads CASRDYSKETQYF. The DNA of the CDR3 is TGTGCCAGCCGTGACTACAGTAAAGAGACCCAGTACTTC.

This clonotype was seen a few times. This sequence joins TRBV10-2 and TRBJ2-1; a weak D match, TRBD1 (6 bases). V was trimmed by 6 bases and J by 2 bases, leaving 14 bases between them. From germline, CDR1 is WSHSY and CDR2 SAAADI. This CDR3 region has 15 residues. The CDR3 bases are TGCGCCAGCAGCATATCGACAGGACCCTACAATGAGCAGTTCTTC. It codes for CASSISTGPYNEQFF.

The chain joins TRBV20-1 to TRBJ2-2, with D possibly matching TRBD1 (5 bases). The CDR3 loop spans 14 amino acids. CDR1 and CDR2 from the germline V gene are DFQATT and SNEGSKA (reference sequence). V was shortened by 3 bases and J by 3 bases, with 11 bases between the two germline ends. The CDR3 DNA reads TGCAGTGCTAGGCGACAGCCGTACACCGGGGAGCTGTTTTTT. This translates into CSARRQPYTGELFF.

This clonotype turned up a few times. The chain carries TRBV7-9 and TRBJ2-5; 12 bases are a match to TRBD2. After removal of 5 bases from V and 4 bases from J, the junction contained 5 bases not matched to a gene. This CDR3 region has 15 residues. From germline, CDR1 is SEHNR and CDR2 FQNEAQ (reference sequence). The CDR3 sequence: CASSVLAGGPETQYF. The CDR3 DNA sequence: TGTGCCAGCAGCGTGCTAGCGGGGGGGCCAGAGACCCAGTACTTC.